This entry describes one T cell receptor (beta chain). Profiled with immunoSEQ multiplex PCR; TCRdb holds only in-frame clones, not every one. The sample contains about 76,000 clones, roughly 90% of which appear only once. The sample belongs to a study of OX40 agonist ivuxolimab in advanced cancers. Study as a whole: One hepatocellular carcinoma and a couple of cutaneous melanoma patients partially responded.

The CDR3 extends over 14 amino acids. The germline V gene encodes CDR1 LNHDA and CDR2 SQIVND (reference sequence). V shed 6 bases and J shed 1 base, with 11 bases lying between them. The chain employs TRBV19 and TRBJ2-3; no reliable D call. The sequence derives from an adult with an advanced solid tumor such as melanoma, head and neck, liver or kidney cancer. Sequences were derived from CD4+ or CD8+ T cells sorted from blood, sampled in a trial of the OX40 agonist ivuxolimab. The CDR3: CASRALRGTDTQYF. The CDR3 DNA follows: TGTGCCAGTAGGGCCCTACGGGGCACAGATACGCAGTATTTT.